These 15 T cell receptor beta chains came from one sample sequenced in a study of blood T cells in healthy people across ages. With a J-beta primer mix and a sample-barcoded 5' primer, a second PCR ran roughly 6 to 11 cycles. TCRdb ran MiXCR on the 5' RACE reads and lists one entry per CDR3 protein. The sample has about 1.6 million distinct CDR3 sequences; about 31% are singletons. Sequencing input: blood. These receptors originate from a woman in her thirties in good health.

The table lists this clonotype with a few counts. The chain is built from TRBV6-2 or TRBV6-3 and TRBJ2-1; 7 bases are shared with TRBD2. The CDR3 runs to 17 residues. V shed 5 bases, J shed 5 bases, and the junction held 15 bases outside the gene matches. In germline, CDR1 is MNHEY, CDR2 SVGEGT. CDR3 sequence: CASSPYFPGTINNEQFF. As DNA, the CDR3 is TGTGCCAGCAGTCCTTACTTCCCGGGGACTATTAACAATGAGCAGTTCTTC.

This clonotype was observed a handful of times. This sequence joins TRBV20-1 and TRBJ2-7, with D uncertain. This CDR3 contains 15 residues. V was clipped by 0 bases and J by 1 base, with 13 bases between them. Germline V lookup: CDR1 DFQATT, CDR2 SNEGSKA (reference sequence). The CDR3 here is CSARDFTSESYEQYF. The CDR3 coding sequence is TGCAGTGCTAGAGATTTCACATCAGAATCCTACGAGCAGTACTTC.

V gene TRBV12-3 or TRBV12-4 combines with J gene TRBJ1-1; 7 positions match TRBD1. V was pared by 6 bases and J by 7 bases, with 11 bases of the junction left unmatched. The CDR3 spans 14 residues. CDR3 sequence reads: CASRPTGVESEAFF. The DNA for the CDR3 is TGTGCCAGCAGACCCACAGGGGTTGAGAGTGAAGCTTTCTTT.

The rearrangement links TRBV18 to TRBJ1-1; D is unclear. The CDR3 extends over 13 amino acids. Germline V gene lookup returns CDR1 KGHSH and CDR2 LQKENI. V was shortened by 3 bases and J by 1 base, with 6 bases between the two germline ends. CDR3 nucleotides: TGTGCCAGCTCACCGAAACAGAACACTGAAGCTTTCTTT. Translated: CASSPKQNTEAFF.

The V gene is TRBV7-9, the J gene TRBJ2-7, with a tentative D call TRBD2 (6 bases). The CDR3 has 16 residues. In germline, CDR1 is SEHNR, CDR2 FQNEAQ (reference sequence). V was shortened by 1 base and J by 5 bases, with 18 bases between the two germline ends. The CDR3 spells CASSLVFVQEGDEQYF. DNA for the CDR3: TGTGCCAGCAGCTTAGTCTTTGTACAGGAGGGCGACGAGCAGTACTTC.

The chain links TRBV6-1 to TRBJ1-1; D gene ambiguous. Trimming took 4 bases from V and 6 from J, leaving 3 bases between them. Germline V gene sequence: CDR1 MNHNS, CDR2 SASEGT. CDR3 length equals 10 residues. CDR3 DNA sequence: TGTGCCAGCAGTGCCCCTGAAGCTTTCTTT. Amino acid sequence: CASSAPEAFF.

The sample holds a few counts of this clonotype. The chain has TRBV3-1 and TRBJ2-5, with 15 bases lining up with TRBD2. The CDR3 length is 14 residues. In germline, CDR1 is LGHDT, CDR2 YNNKEL (reference sequence). With 8 bases clipped from V and 2 bases from J, the junction kept 0 bases outside the gene matches. The CDR3 DNA follows: TGTGCCAGCGGACTAGCGGGGGGGCAAGAGACCCAGTACTTC. It codes for CASGLAGGQETQYF.

The chain uses TRBV20-1 and TRBJ2-2; TRBD2 agrees at 10 bases. Per the germline V gene, CDR1 is DFQATT and CDR2 is SNEGSKA (reference sequence). J was trimmed by 4 bases and V by 0 bases; bases with no gene match: 5. This CDR3 has 16 residues. CDR3 sequence (DNA): TGCAGTGCTAGAGAACGTCGACTAGCGGGCACCGGGGAGCTGTTTTTT. Translated: CSARERRLAGTGELFF.

This clonotype was seen more than once but under ten times. The rearrangement links TRBV11-2 to TRBJ2-1, with D perhaps being TRBD1 or TRBD2 (6 bases each). Trimming shortened V by 5 bases and J by 0 bases, and 20 bases separated the two germline ends. The CDR3 spans 18 residues. Germline CDR1 SGHAT, CDR2 FQNNGV. This CDR3 is CASSRLRGARSSYNEQFF. The CDR3 nucleotides are TGTGCCAGCAGCCGTCTAAGGGGGGCCCGAAGCTCCTACAATGAGCAGTTCTTC. Combining the CDR3 with reference TRBV11-2 and TRBJ2-1 gives the whole variable domain EAGVAQSPRYKIIEKRQSVAFWCNPISGHATLYWYQQILGQGPKLLIQFQNNGVVDDSQLPKDRFSAERLKGVDSTLKIQPAKLEDSAVYLCASSRLRGARSSYNEQFFGPGTRLTVL.

The gene calls are TRBV20-1 and TRBJ2-5, with D uncertain. Germline values: CDR1 DFQATT, CDR2 SNEGSKA (reference sequence). The CDR3 contains 10 residues. Trimming cost V 8 bases and J 4 bases, with 8 bases left between them. The CDR3 loop is CSTILETQYF. CDR3 bases: TGCAGTACGATTTTAGAGACCCAGTACTTC.

This clonotype has only a few counts. The rearrangement links TRBV4-1 to TRBJ2-2; 12 bases are shared with TRBD2. The CDR3 runs 18 residues. V lost 2 bases to trimming and J lost 4 bases; unmatched junction nucleotides: 8. Germline CDR1 reads MGHRA; CDR2 reads YSYEKL. For the CDR3, the DNA is TGCGCCAGCAGCCAACTTGTACTAGCGGGAGGAGGCACCGGGGAGCTGTTTTTT. Protein product: CASSQLVLAGGGTGELFF.

This clonotype was seen a few times. The chain uses TRBV29-1 and TRBJ2-5, with TRBD1 matching over 9 bases. This CDR3 has 15 amino acids. Germline CDR1 SQVTM, CDR2 ANQGSEA. Trimming cost V 3 bases and J 3 bases; bases outside gene matches: 8. The CDR3 protein is CSVEGSRTGEETQYF. The CDR3 DNA reads as TGCAGCGTTGAGGGATCCAGGACAGGGGAAGAGACCCAGTACTTC.

This clonotype was seen more than once but under ten times. This chain joins TRBV7-8 and TRBJ2-5; D unresolved. Looked up from germline, CDR1 is SGHVS and CDR2 is FQNEAQ. Trimming shortened V by 1 base and J by 2 bases, and 11 bases separated the two germline ends. The length of the CDR3 is 15 residues. The CDR3 DNA follows: TGTGCCAGCAGCTTAGAGGTACAGCATCAAGAGACCCAGTACTTC. Translating gives CASSLEVQHQETQYF.

This clonotype turned up a few times. V usage is TRBV2 and J usage is TRBJ2-1; 8 nucleotides agree with TRBD2. This CDR3 is 16 amino acids long. The V gene's germline CDR1 is SNHLY and CDR2 FYNNEI. With V trimmed by 3 bases and J by 4 bases, 8 bases remained unmatched. The CDR3 coding sequence is TGTGCCAGCAGTGACCCGGGAGCGGGGGATTACAATGAGCAGTTCTTC. The encoded protein is CASSDPGAGDYNEQFF.

This sequence joins TRBV7-9 and TRBJ2-1, with a weak D call TRBD2 (5 bases). There are 15 residues in the CDR3. Trimming stripped 5 bases from V and 2 bases from J, with 13 bases between. Germline lookup yields CDR1 SEHNR and CDR2 FQNEAQ (reference sequence). The CDR3, as DNA: TGTGCCAGCAGCCCCGGACTGCTTGCCTACAATGAGCAGTTCTTC. This sequence encodes CASSPGLLAYNEQFF.